This section outlines one T cell receptor beta chain sequence together with its context. What it binds is unknown. One entry per CDR3 protein results from TCRdb running MiXCR on the reads. The repertoire holds about 830,000 distinct CDR3 sequences, 32% seen once, with about an eighth in the top ten. The source of the sample is a study of T cell repertoires in cytomegalovirus infection. About the research overall: Recently identified HLA-C-restricted CMV epitopes and well-studied HLA-B-restricted CMV epitopes were used by the study. Public signatures in TCR beta pointed to CMV infection and matching HLA type. General study points: Summed frequency of shared TCR beta families picked out CMV carriers who also had the relevant HLA. CMV-specific TCR beta clonotypes restricted by HLA-C dominated the ex vivo response.

Per germline, CDR1 LNHNV and CDR2 YYDKDF (reference sequence). The CDR3 is 13 amino acids. Trimming cost V 3 bases and J 5 bases, with 11 bases left between them. Material: cultured CD8+ T cells from PBMCs, obtained from culture after CMV antigen stimulation. This chain connects TRBV15 to TRBJ2-7, with D possibly matching TRBD1 (6 bases). The receptor comes from a human donor in good health (CMV status not recorded). Some clones in this sample may be carry-over from other donors' samples. CDR3 bases: TGTGCCACCAGCAGCACAGGGAGCAACGAGCAGTACTTC. The encoded protein is CATSSTGSNEQYF.